The rows below give T cell receptor beta chains drawn from one sample of a study of blood T cell repertoires in COVID-19. TCRdb keeps only in-frame clones here, not all; method: immunoSEQ multiplex PCR. Among about 130,000 clones, 80% to 90% were seen once, and the ten largest hold around 2.3%. The sequenced sample was PBMCs or T cells enriched from blood (not recorded which). Receptors were obtained from a woman aged 45-59 years who had recovered from COVID-19. Each CDR3 is given without its conserved first and last residue. Each record gives: CDR3 protein, V gene, J gene.

CDR3aa: ASSRSRGQETQY
v_gene: TRBV18
j_gene: TRBJ2-5

CDR3aa: ASSKGANTGELF
v_gene: TRBV21-1
j_gene: TRBJ2-2

CDR3aa: ASSLGQGTGELF
v_gene: TRBV7-2
j_gene: TRBJ2-2

CDR3aa: ASSQEPLRSPTGEPLH
v_gene: TRBV4-3
j_gene: TRBJ1-6

CDR3aa: ASTEGRTGSMNTEAF
v_gene: TRBV10-1
j_gene: TRBJ1-1

CDR3aa: ASSKTPDAETQY
v_gene: TRBV11-3
j_gene: TRBJ2-5

CDR3aa: ASSDRTGSEKLF
v_gene: TRBV2
j_gene: TRBJ1-4

CDR3aa: ASSLGQGAFSTTSTGELF
v_gene: TRBV5-1
j_gene: TRBJ2-2

CDR3aa: ASSYSPTLNYGYT
v_gene: TRBV6-5
j_gene: TRBJ1-2

CDR3aa: AWSGERGPFGYT
v_gene: TRBV30
j_gene: TRBJ1-2

CDR3aa: ASRTSGVADTQY
v_gene: TRBV6-5
j_gene: TRBJ2-3

CDR3aa: AISESTGASGVGSYNEQF
v_gene: TRBV10-3
j_gene: TRBJ2-1

CDR3aa: ASMVGQGNTIY
v_gene: TRBV12-3/TRBV12-4
j_gene: TRBJ1-3

CDR3aa: ATSDSKHFTDTQY
v_gene: TRBV24-1
j_gene: TRBJ2-3

CDR3aa: ASSYSGTGGLDEQY
v_gene: TRBV6-5
j_gene: TRBJ2-7

CDR3aa: ASSLEGRGGQETQY
v_gene: TRBV5-1
j_gene: TRBJ2-5

CDR3aa: ASSPDREAEAF
v_gene: TRBV27
j_gene: TRBJ1-1

CDR3aa: ASSLGTGGLVATNEKLF
v_gene: TRBV27
j_gene: TRBJ1-4

CDR3aa: ASSLSLAGYNEQF
v_gene: TRBV7-3
j_gene: TRBJ2-1

CDR3aa: ASSLWTGSDGYT
v_gene: TRBV5-6
j_gene: TRBJ1-2

CDR3aa: AISESLTGGSGANVLT
v_gene: TRBV10-3
j_gene: TRBJ2-6

CDR3aa: ASSLQGAGNTGELF
v_gene: TRBV7-9
j_gene: TRBJ2-2

CDR3aa: ASMGGYYGYT
v_gene: TRBV2
j_gene: TRBJ1-2

CDR3aa: ASSLEAVRDTQY
v_gene: TRBV7-2
j_gene: TRBJ2-3

CDR3aa: ASSGTRGYNNEQF
v_gene: TRBV7-6
j_gene: TRBJ2-1

CDR3aa: ASSQDGRAYSPLH
v_gene: TRBV3-1/TRBV3-2
j_gene: TRBJ1-6

CDR3aa: ASRGQRGGFDEQF
v_gene: TRBV3-1/TRBV3-2
j_gene: TRBJ2-1

CDR3aa: ASSGSDRSSGNTIY
v_gene: TRBV6-4
j_gene: TRBJ1-3

CDR3aa: ASSFLDRMSSYEQY
v_gene: TRBV7-2
j_gene: TRBJ2-7

CDR3aa: ASSVARGMTGELF
v_gene: TRBV9
j_gene: TRBJ2-2

CDR3aa: ASSQGRQGTYGYT
v_gene: TRBV4-1
j_gene: TRBJ1-2

CDR3aa: ASSQSETGNIQY
v_gene: TRBV14
j_gene: TRBJ2-4

CDR3aa: ASSIRERGNYGYT
v_gene: TRBV19
j_gene: TRBJ1-2

CDR3aa: ASMGGTALNQPQH
v_gene: TRBV5-5
j_gene: TRBJ1-5

CDR3aa: ASSQPGGPNYGYT
v_gene: TRBV19
j_gene: TRBJ1-2

CDR3aa: ASSWTADQPQH
v_gene: TRBV12-3/TRBV12-4
j_gene: TRBJ1-5

CDR3aa: ASTYSPLVSSGNTIY
v_gene: TRBV19
j_gene: TRBJ1-3

CDR3aa: ASSVGDRGGEKLF
v_gene: TRBV9
j_gene: TRBJ1-4

CDR3aa: ASSQRLAETSNEQF
v_gene: TRBV4-1
j_gene: TRBJ2-1

CDR3aa: ASSYSRGGETQY
v_gene: TRBV6-2/TRBV6-3
j_gene: TRBJ2-5

CDR3aa: ASSLEQNTEAF
v_gene: TRBV7-9
j_gene: TRBJ1-1

CDR3aa: ASSPTDRARQETQY
v_gene: TRBV18
j_gene: TRBJ2-5

CDR3aa: ASSPGTSGAETQY
v_gene: TRBV7-6
j_gene: TRBJ2-5

CDR3aa: ASQSGEIPTYEQY
v_gene: TRBV5-1
j_gene: TRBJ2-7

CDR3aa: ASSFNSYEQY
v_gene: TRBV27
j_gene: TRBJ2-7

CDR3aa: AISEGQGAYEQY
v_gene: TRBV10-3
j_gene: TRBJ2-7

CDR3aa: ASSQEGRSGGTDTQY
v_gene: TRBV4-1
j_gene: TRBJ2-3

CDR3aa: SVAPGQMNTEAF
v_gene: TRBV29-1
j_gene: TRBJ1-1

CDR3aa: ASGPPRTGVHEQY
v_gene: TRBV6-5
j_gene: TRBJ2-7

CDR3aa: ASSPYVTGGSGNTIY
v_gene: TRBV27
j_gene: TRBJ1-3

CDR3aa: ASSLREVEKLF
v_gene: TRBV12-3/TRBV12-4
j_gene: TRBJ1-4

CDR3aa: ASSELLSGANVLT
v_gene: TRBV6-1
j_gene: TRBJ2-6